The clone carrying this T cell receptor (beta chain) has only one observation. This entry is derived from a study of shared clonotypes between healthy human individuals. In replicate PCRs of sorted subsets, roughly 190 ng DNA, about 30,000 T cell genomes, was used. The assay was immunoSEQ multiplex PCR, and TCRdb's table has in-frame clones only and misses some. The sample consists of about 2,100,000 clones, roughly 91% of them appearing once. With 6 bases removed from V and 10 bases from J, the gap between germline ends came to 13 bases. This CDR3 comprises 13 residues. Germline V CDR1 and CDR2: MNHEY, SVGAGI. Positive CCR7 selection of CD45RO-negative cells yielded the naive CD8 cells, and terminally differentiated effector memory CD45RA+ cells were excluded.

This clonotype was obtained from a man between 18 and 29 years old in good health. Some clones in this sample may be carry-over from other donors' samples. The chain carries TRBV6-5 and TRBJ1-6; D not resolved. Sequenced input: naive CD8+ T cells from PBMCs. DNA for the CDR3: TGTGCCAGCAGGCCGTCCGCTGGGTCACCCCTCCACTTT. Protein sequence: CASRPSAGSPLHF.